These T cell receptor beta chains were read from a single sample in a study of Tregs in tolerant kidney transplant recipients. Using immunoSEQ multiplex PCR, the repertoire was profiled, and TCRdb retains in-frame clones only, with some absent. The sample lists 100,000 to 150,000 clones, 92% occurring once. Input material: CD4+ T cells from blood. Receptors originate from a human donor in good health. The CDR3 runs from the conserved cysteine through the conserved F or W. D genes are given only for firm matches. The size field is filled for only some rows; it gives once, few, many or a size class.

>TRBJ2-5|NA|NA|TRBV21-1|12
CASSKDRQPGYF
TGTGCCAGCAGCAAAGATAGACAGCCCGGGTACTTC
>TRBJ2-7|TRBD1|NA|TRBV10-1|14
CASSESGGQGILYF
TGCGCCAGCAGTGAGTCGGGGGGACAGGGGATTTTGTACTTC
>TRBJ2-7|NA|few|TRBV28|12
CASSTTSYEQYF
TGTGCCAGCAGTACTACAAGCTACGAGCAGTACTTC
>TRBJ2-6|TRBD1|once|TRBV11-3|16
CASSSWTGAGANVLTF
TGTGCCAGCAGCTCTTGGACAGGGGCTGGGGCCAACGTCCTGACTTTC
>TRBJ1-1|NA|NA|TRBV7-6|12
CASSQSTGEAFF
TGTGCCAGCAGCCAATCCACAGGGGAAGCTTTCTTT
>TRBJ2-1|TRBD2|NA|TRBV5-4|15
CASSLTASGGREQFF
TGTGCCAGCAGCTTGACGGCTAGCGGGGGGCGTGAGCAGTTCTTC
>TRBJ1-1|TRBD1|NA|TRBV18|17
CASSPPGTGAMNTEAFF
TGTGCCAGCTCACCGCCCGGGACAGGGGCCATGAACACTGAAGCTTTCTTT
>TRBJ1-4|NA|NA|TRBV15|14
CATSREPENEKLFF
TGTGCCACCAGCAGAGAACCAGAAAATGAAAAACTGTTTTTT
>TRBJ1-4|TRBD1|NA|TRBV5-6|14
CASSLDRTTEKLFF
TGTGCCAGCAGCCTGGACAGGACGACGGAAAAACTGTTTTTT
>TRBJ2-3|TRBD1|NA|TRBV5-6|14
CASSFWTGVDTQYF
TGTGCCAGCAGCTTCTGGACAGGGGTAGATACGCAGTATTTT
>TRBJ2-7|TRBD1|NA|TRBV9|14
CASSLGTGGYEQYF
TGTGCCAGCAGCCTCGGGACAGGGGGCTACGAGCAGTACTTC
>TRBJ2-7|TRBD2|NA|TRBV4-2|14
CASSQTSGDLEQYF
TGTGCCAGCAGCCAGACTAGCGGGGACCTAGAGCAGTACTTC
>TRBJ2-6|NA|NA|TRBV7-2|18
CASSFRRTAGSGANVLTF
TGTGCCAGCAGCTTTCGGAGGACTGCGGGCTCTGGGGCCAACGTCCTGACTTTC
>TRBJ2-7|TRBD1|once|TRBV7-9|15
CASSVYRGRDNEQYF
TGTGCCAGCAGCGTATACAGGGGGCGAGATAACGAGCAGTACTTC
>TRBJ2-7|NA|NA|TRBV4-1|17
CASSQGYPGTHAIEQYF
TGCGCCAGCAGCCAGGGTTACCCCGGGACACATGCCATCGAGCAGTACTTC
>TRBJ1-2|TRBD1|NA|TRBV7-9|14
CASSFRQGGYGYTF
TGTGCCAGCAGCTTCAGACAGGGGGGCTATGGCTACACCTTC
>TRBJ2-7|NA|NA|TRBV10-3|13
CAITPRVSYEQYF
TGTGCCATCACCCCCAGGGTCTCCTACGAGCAGTACTTC
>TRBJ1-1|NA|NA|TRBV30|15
CAWSRYPTGKIEAFF
TGTGCCTGGAGTAGATACCCCACAGGGAAGATAGAAGCTTTCTTT
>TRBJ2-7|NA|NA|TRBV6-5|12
CASSSRQNEQYF
TGTGCCAGCAGTTCCCGACAGAACGAGCAGTACTTC
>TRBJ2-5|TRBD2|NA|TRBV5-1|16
CASSLVSSGGRETQYF
TGCGCCAGCAGCTTGGTGTCCAGCGGGGGGCGAGAGACCCAGTACTTC
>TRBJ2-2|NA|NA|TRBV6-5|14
CASSYYRSTGELFF
TGTGCCAGCAGTTATTACAGGAGCACCGGGGAGCTGTTTTTT
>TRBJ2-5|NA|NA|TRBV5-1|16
CASSLDPPGIRETQYF
TGCGCCAGCAGCTTGGACCCGCCGGGGATTCGGGAGACCCAGTACTTC
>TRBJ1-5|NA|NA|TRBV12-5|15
CASGLIQGGNQPQHF
TGTGCTAGTGGTTTGATCCAGGGCGGCAATCAGCCCCAGCATTTT
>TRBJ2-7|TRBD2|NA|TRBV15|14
CATSAGLARGLGNF
TGTGCCACCAGCGCAGGACTAGCGCGGGGGCTCGGGAACTTC
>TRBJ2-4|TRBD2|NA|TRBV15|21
CATSRDPDDARGGSLLGIQYF
TGTGCCACCAGCAGAGACCCGGACGATGCGCGGGGGGGATCCTTGCTGGGCATTCAGTACTTC